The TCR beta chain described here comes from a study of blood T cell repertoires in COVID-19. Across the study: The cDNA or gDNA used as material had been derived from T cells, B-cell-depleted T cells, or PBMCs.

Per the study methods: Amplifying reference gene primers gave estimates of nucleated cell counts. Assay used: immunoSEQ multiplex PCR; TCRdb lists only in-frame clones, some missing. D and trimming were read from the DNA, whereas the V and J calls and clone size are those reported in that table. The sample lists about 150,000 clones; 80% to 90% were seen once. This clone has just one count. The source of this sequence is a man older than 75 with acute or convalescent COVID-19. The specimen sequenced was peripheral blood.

This CDR3 reads CASSLEGRDTIYF. CDR3 in DNA: TGTGCCAGCAGTTTGGAGGGGAGGGACACCATATATTTT. This chain joins TRBV28 and TRBJ1-3; D possibly corresponds to TRBD1 (5 bases). The CDR3 covers 13 residues. The ends were cut back, 3 bases at V and 8 bases at J, with 11 bases in the middle. CDR1 is MDHEN, CDR2 SYDVKM, per germline.